This record looks at one T cell receptor (beta chain) sequence and its context. Its specificity is unknown. These data are taken from a study of blood T cells in healthy people across ages. Study results and caveats: Older age went with lower TCR beta diversity per million T cells, in a roughly linear way.

Using a J-beta primer mix together with a sample-barcoded 5' primer, a second PCR was run for roughly 7 to 12 cycles. With 12 random nucleotides, a template-switch adaptor tagged each individual cDNA molecule. MiXCR was run by TCRdb on the 5' RACE reads, yielding one entry per CDR3 protein. Of roughly 1.4 million distinct CDR3 sequences detected, 55% to 75% appear once; the ten largest clones hold roughly 6.3%. Samples each had at least 6 micrograms of total RNA extracted. The clonotype was recovered from a man aged 18-30 years in good health. The sequenced material came from blood.

As DNA, the CDR3 is TGTGCCAGCAGTGAAGTGGAGGGGTCGACCCAGTACTTC. It codes for CASSEVEGSTQYF. The chain recombines TRBV6-1 with TRBJ2-7, with a tentative D call TRBD2 (6 bases). The DNA end is more similar to TRBJ2-5, so the J call may be wrong. Germline loops: CDR1 MNHNS, CDR2 SASEGT. The CDR3 totals 13 residues.